This T cell receptor (beta chain) was recovered during a study of control samples from healthy donors and cancer patients (TCRdb year 2020). The cysteine opens and the phenylalanine closes a CDR3 of 13 amino acids. The retained sequence is limited to the CDR3, 39 bases, with the frame set at the first base. V is reduced by 3 bases and J by 1 base, leaving a spacing of 6 bases between them. Looking up the germline V gene (reference sequence) yields CDR1 MNHEY and CDR2 SMNVEV. This clone was seen a single time. The antigen it recognizes is unknown. Base-call qualities are not available, and no considerably larger clone is one nucleotide away. Receptor amplification or capture employed the immunoSEQ multiplex PCR assay. TCRdb provides this immuneACCESS table in a form limited to in-frame rearrangements. Some clones are lacking; in checked studies, under half of them reflect an unresolved V gene, and why the rest are absent is not known. In all, the sample holds 100,000 or so clones, and around three quarters of those were seen once. In total, the top ten clones hold more than 9% of the sample.

This TCR was sampled from a woman aged 25 to 39 in good health. The sequencing sample was made of blood. The rearranged chain carries TRBV27 and TRBJ1-1; no D gene is confidently identified. The CDR3 reads as follows: CASSFTRNTEAFF. DNA sequence: TGTGCCAGCAGTTTCACACGGAACACTGAAGCTTTCTTT.